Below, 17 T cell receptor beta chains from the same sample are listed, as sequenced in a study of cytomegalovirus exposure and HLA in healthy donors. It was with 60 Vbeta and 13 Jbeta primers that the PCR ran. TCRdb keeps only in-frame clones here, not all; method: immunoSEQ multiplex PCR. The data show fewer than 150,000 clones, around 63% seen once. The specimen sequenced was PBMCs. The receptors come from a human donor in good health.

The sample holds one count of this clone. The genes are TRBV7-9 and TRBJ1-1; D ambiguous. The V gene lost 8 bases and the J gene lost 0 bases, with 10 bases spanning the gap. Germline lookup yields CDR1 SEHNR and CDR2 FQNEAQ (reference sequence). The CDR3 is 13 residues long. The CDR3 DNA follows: TGTGCCAGCGTAGTTTTAATGAACACTGAAGCTTTCTTT. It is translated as CASVVLMNTEAFF.

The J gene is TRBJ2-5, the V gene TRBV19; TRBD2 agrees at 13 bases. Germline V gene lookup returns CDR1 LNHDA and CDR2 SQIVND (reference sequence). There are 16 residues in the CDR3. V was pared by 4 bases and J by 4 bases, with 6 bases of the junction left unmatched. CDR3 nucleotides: TGTGCCAGTAGTAACCCCGGGACTAGCGGGACAGAGACCCAGTACTTC. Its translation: CASSNPGTSGTETQYF.

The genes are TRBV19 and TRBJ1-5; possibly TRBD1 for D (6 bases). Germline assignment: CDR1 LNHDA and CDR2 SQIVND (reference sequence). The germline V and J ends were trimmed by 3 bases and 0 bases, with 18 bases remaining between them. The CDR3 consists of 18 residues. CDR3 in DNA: TGTGCCAGTAGTATCAGTCAGGGACAAATCCGTAGCAATCAGCCCCAGCATTTT. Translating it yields CASSISQGQIRSNQPQHF.

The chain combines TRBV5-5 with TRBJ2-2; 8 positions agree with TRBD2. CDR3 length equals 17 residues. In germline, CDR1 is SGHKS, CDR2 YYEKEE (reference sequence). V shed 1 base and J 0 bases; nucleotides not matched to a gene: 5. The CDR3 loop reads CASSLIPSGPNTGELFF. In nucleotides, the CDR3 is TGTGCCAGCAGCTTGATTCCTAGCGGGCCGAACACCGGGGAGCTGTTTTTT.

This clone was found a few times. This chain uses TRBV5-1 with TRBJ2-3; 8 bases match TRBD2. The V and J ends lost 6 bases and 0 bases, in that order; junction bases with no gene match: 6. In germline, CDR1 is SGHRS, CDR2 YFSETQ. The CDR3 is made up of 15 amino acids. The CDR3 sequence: CASTDTSGSTDTQYF. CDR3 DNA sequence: TGCGCCAGCACCGATACTAGCGGCAGCACAGATACGCAGTATTTT.

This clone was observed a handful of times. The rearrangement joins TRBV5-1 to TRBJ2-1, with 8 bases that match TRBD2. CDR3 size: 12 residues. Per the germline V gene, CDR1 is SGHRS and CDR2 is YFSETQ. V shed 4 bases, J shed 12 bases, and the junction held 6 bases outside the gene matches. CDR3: CASSTERELQFF. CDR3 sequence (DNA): TGCGCCAGCAGCACAGAGCGGGAGCTGCAGTTCTTC.

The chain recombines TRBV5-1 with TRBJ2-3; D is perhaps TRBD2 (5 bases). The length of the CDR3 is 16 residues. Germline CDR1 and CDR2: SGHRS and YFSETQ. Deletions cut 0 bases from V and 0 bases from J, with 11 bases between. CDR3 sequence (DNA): TGCGCCAGCAGCTTGGTCGGGGATGCTAGCACAGATACGCAGTATTTT. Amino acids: CASSLVGDASTDTQYF.

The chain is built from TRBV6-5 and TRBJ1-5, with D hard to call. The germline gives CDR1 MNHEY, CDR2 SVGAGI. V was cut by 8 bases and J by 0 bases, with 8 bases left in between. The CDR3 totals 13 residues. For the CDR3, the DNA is TGTGCCAGCCGGGGATATAGCAATCAGCCCCAGCATTTT. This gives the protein CASRGYSNQPQHF.

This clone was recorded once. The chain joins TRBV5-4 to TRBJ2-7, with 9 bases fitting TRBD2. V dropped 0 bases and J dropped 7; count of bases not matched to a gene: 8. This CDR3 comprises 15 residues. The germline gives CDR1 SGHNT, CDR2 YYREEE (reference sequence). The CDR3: CASSLGAGGMGEQYF. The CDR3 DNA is TGTGCCAGCAGCTTGGGAGCGGGAGGCATGGGGGAGCAGTACTTC.

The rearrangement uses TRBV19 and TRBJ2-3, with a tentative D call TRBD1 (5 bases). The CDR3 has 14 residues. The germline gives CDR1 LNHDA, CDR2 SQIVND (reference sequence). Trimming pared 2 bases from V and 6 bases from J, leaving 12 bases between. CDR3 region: CASSISSQGDTQYF. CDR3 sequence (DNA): TGTGCCAGTAGTATAAGCAGCCAGGGCGATACGCAGTATTTT. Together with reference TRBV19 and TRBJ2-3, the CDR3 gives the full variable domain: DGGITQSPKYLFRKEGQNVTLSCEQNLNHDAMYWYRQDPGQGLRLIYYSQIVNDFQKGDIAEGYSVSREKKESFPLTVTSAQKNPTAFYLCASSISSQGDTQYFGPGTRLTVL.

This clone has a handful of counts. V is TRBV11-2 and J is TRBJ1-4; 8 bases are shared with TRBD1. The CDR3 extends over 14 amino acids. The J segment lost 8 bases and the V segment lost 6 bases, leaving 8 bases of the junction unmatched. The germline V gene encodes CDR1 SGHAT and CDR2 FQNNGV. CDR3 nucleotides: TGTGCCAGCAGAAAACAGGGGGATCGAGAAAAACTGTTTTTT. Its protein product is CASRKQGDREKLFF.

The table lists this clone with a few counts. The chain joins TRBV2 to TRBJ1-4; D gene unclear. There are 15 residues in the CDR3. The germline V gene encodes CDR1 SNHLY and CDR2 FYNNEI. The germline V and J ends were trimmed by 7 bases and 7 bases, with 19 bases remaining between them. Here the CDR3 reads CASKREGRWAEKLFF. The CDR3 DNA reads TGTGCCAGCAAACGGGAAGGCAGGTGGGCTGAAAAACTGTTTTTT.

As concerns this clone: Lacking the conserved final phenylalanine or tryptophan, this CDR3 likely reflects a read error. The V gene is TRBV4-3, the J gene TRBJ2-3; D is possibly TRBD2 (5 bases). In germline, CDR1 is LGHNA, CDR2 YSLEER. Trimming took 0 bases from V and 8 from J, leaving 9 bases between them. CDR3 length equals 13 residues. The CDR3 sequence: CASSQDGVGTQYV. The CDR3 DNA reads TGCGCCAGCAGCCAAGACGGGGTCGGTACGCAGTATGTT.

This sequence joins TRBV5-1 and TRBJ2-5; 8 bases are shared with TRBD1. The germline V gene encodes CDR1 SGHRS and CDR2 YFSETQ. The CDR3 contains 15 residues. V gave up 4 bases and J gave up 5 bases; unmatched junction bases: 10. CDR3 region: CASSRSHRGTETQYF. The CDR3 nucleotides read TGCGCCAGCAGCCGGTCTCACAGGGGGACCGAGACCCAGTACTTC.

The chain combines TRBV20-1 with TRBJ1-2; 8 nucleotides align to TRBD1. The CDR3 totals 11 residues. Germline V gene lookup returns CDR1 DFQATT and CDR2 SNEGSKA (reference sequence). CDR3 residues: CTGQGDYGYTF. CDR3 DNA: TGCACCGGACAGGGAGACTATGGCTACACCTTC.

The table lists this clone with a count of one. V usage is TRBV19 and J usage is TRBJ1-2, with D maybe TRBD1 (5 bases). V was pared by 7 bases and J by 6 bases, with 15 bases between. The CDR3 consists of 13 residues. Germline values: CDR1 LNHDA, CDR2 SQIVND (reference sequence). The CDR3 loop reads CASNGRVMDGYTF. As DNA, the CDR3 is TGTGCCAGTAATGGCAGGGTCATGGATGGCTACACCTTC. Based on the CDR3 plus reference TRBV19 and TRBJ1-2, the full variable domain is DGGITQSPKYLFRKEGQNVTLSCEQNLNHDAMYWYRQDPGQGLRLIYYSQIVNDFQKGDIAEGYSVSREKKESFPLTVTSAQKNPTAFYLCASNGRVMDGYTFGSGTRLTVV.

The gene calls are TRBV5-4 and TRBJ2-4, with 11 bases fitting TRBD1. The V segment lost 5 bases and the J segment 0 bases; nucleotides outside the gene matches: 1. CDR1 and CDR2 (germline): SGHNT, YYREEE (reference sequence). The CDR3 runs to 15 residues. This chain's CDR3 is CASSGQGAAKNIQYF. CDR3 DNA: TGTGCCAGCAGTGGACAGGGGGCAGCCAAAAACATTCAGTACTTC.